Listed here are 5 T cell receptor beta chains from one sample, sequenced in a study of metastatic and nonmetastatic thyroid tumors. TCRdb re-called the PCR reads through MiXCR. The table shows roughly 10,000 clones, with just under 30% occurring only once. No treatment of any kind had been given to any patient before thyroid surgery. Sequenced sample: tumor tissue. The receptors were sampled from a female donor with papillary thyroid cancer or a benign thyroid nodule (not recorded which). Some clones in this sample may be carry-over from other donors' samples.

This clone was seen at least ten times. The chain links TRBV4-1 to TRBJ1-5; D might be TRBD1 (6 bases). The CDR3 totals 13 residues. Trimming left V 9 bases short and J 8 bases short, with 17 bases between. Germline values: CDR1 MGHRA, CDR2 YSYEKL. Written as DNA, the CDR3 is TGCGCCAGTAGGGGGGGGGTGTTGGAGCCCCAGCATTTT. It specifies CASRGGVLEPQHF.

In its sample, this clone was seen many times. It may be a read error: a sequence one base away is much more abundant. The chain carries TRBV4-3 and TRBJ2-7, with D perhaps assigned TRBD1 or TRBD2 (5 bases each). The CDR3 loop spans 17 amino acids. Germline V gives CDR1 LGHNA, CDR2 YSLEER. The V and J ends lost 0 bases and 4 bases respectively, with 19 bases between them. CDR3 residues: CASSQDLWMGRGYEQYF. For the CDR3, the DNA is TGCGCCAGCAGCCAAGATCTTTGGATGGGACGGGGTTACGAGCAGTACTTC.

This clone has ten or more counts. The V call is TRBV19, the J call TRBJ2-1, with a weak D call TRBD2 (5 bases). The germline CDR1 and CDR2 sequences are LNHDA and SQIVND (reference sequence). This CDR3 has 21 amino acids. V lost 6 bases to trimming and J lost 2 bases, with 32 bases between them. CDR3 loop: CASSHQVWLIRADKAYNEQFF. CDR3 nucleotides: TGTGCCAGTAGCCACCAAGTCTGGCTCATACGAGCGGATAAAGCCTACAATGAGCAGTTCTTC. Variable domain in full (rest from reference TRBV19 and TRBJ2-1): DGGITQSPKYLFRKEGQNVTLSCEQNLNHDAMYWYRQDPGQGLRLIYYSQIVNDFQKGDIAEGYSVSREKKESFPLTVTSAQKNPTAFYLCASSHQVWLIRADKAYNEQFFGPGTRLTVL.

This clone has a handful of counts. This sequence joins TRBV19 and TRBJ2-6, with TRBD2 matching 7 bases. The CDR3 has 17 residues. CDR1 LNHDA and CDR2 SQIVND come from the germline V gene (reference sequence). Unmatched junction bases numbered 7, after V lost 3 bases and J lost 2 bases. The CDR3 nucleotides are TGTGCCAGTAGTATGTGGGGGGGTTTAACTGGGGCCAACGTCCTGACTTTC. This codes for CASSMWGGLTGANVLTF.

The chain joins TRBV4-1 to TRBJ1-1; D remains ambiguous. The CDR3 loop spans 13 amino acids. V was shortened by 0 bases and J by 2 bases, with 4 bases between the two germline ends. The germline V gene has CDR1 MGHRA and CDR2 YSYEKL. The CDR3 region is CASSQELNTEAFF. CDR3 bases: TGCGCCAGCAGCCAAGAACTCAACACTGAAGCTTTCTTT.